The entry below describes one T cell receptor beta chain. The antigen is unknown. This sample stems from a study of shared clonotypes between healthy human individuals. As for the study in general: Serving as donors were a couple of women and a few men, whose ages spanned 18 to 49.

Each subset's genomic DNA was shared equally among a number of immunoSEQ plates. Produced via immunoSEQ multiplex PCR; TCRdb's table is partial and in-frame only. Of about 730,000 clones in the sample, roughly two thirds are singletons; the top ten hold 1.8%. Germline V gene lookup returns CDR1 SGDLS and CDR2 YYNGEE. CDR3 length: 15 amino acids. The V gene lost 1 base and the J gene lost 3 bases, with 14 bases spanning the gap. Overall study findings and caveats: Naive subsets, compared against memory subsets, generally had larger estimated richness values. Donors were few, which limited the genetic and exposure-history diversity represented.

The chain has TRBV9 and TRBJ2-7; D may match TRBD1 or TRBD2 (5 bases each). The TCR originated in a woman under 40 in good health. Sequenced material: memory CD4+ T cells sorted from blood. The subset is: CD45RA-negative fraction. The CDR3 loop is CASSVLTGPDYEQYF. The CDR3 DNA reads as TGTGCCAGCAGCGTATTGACGGGGCCTGACTACGAGCAGTACTTC.